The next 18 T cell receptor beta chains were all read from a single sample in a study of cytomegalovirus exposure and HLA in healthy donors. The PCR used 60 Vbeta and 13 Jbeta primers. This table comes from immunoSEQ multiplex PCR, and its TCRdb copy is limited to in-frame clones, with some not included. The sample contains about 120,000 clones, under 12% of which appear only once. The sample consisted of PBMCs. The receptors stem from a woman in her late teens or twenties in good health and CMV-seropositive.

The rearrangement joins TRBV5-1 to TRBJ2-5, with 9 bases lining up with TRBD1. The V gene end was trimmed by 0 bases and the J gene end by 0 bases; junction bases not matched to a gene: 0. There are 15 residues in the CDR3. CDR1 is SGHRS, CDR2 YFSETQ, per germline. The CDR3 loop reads CASSLGDRDQETQYF. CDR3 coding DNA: TGCGCCAGCAGCTTGGGGGACAGGGACCAAGAGACCCAGTACTTC.

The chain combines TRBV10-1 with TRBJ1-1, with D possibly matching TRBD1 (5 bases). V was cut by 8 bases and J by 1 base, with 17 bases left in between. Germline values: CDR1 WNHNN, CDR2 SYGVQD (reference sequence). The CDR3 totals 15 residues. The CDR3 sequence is CASPQSWRGNTEAFF. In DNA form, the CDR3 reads TGCGCCAGCCCCCAGAGTTGGAGGGGGAACACTGAAGCTTTCTTT.

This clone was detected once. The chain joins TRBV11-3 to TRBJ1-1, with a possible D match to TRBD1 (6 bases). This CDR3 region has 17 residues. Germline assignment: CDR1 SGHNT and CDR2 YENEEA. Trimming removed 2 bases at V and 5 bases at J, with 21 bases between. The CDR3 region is CASSLSWGGASKTEAFF. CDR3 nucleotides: TGTGCCAGCAGCTTATCCTGGGGGGGGGCAAGTAAGACTGAAGCTTTCTTT.

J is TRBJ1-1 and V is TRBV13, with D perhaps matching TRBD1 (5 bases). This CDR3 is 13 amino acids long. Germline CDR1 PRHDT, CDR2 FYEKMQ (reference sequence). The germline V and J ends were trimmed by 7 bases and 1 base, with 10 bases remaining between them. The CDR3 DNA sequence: TGTGCCAGCAACCGAGGACAGAACACTGAAGCTTTCTTT. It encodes CASNRGQNTEAFF.

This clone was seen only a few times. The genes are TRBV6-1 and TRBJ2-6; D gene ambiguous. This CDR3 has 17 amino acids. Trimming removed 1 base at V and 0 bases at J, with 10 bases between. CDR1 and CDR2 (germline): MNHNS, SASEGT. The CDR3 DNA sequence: TGTGCCAGCAGTGAAGGGCTTTTTCACTCTGGGGCCAACGTCCTGACTTTC. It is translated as CASSEGLFHSGANVLTF.

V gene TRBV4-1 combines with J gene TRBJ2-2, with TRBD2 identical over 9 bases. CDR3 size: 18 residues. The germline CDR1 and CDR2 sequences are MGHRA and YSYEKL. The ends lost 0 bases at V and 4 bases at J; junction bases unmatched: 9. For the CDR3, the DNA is TGCGCCAGCAGCCAAGATCCACGGCTAGCGGGAACCACCGGGGAGCTGTTTTTT. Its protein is CASSQDPRLAGTTGELFF.

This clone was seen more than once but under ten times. The CDR3 loop is CASSVGSFNEQFF. The DNA for the CDR3 is TGTGCCAGCAGCGTAGGTTCTTTCAATGAGCAGTTCTTC. The rearrangement links TRBV9 to TRBJ2-1; no clear D gene. The CDR3 sequence is 13 residues long. V lost 0 bases, J lost 6 bases, and 7 bases lay in between. Per the germline V gene, CDR1 is SGDLS and CDR2 is YYNGEE. Together with reference TRBV9 and TRBJ2-1, the CDR3 gives the full variable domain: DSGVTQTPKHLITATGQRVTLRCSPRSGDLSVYWYQQSLDQGLQFLIQYYNGEERAKGNILERFSAQQFPDLHSELNLSSLELGDSALYFCASSVGSFNEQFFGPGTRLTVL.

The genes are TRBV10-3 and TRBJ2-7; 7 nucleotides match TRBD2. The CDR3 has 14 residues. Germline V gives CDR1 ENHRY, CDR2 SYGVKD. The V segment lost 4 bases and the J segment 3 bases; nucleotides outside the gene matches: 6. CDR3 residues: CAISGGGLGYEQYF. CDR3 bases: TGTGCCATCAGTGGGGGGGGTCTAGGCTACGAGCAGTACTTC.

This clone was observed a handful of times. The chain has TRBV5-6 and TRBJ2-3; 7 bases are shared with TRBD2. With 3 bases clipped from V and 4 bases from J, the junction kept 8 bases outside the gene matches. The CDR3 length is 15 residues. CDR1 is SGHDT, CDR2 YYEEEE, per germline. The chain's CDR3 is CASSSGGLAADTQYF. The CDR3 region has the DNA TGTGCCAGCAGCTCCGGAGGGCTAGCGGCAGATACGCAGTATTTT.

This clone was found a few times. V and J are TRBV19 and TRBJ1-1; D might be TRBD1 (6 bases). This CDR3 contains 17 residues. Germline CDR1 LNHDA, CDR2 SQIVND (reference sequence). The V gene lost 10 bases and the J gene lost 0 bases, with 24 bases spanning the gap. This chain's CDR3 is CATRNRALAGMNTEAFF. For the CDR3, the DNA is TGTGCCACAAGAAACAGGGCTCTTGCTGGGATGAACACTGAAGCTTTCTTT.

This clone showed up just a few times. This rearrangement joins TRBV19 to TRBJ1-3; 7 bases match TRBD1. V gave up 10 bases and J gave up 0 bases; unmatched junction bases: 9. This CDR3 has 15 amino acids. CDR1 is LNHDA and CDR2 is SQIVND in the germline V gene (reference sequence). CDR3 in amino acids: CATKEGAVSGNTIYF. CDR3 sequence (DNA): TGTGCCACCAAGGAGGGGGCAGTCTCTGGAAACACCATATATTTT.

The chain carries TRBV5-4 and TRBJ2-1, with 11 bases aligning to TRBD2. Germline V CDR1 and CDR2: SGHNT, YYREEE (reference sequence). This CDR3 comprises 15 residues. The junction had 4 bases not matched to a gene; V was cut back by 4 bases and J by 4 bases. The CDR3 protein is CASSPTSGSYNEQFF. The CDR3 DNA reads TGTGCCAGCAGCCCCACTAGCGGGAGTTACAATGAGCAGTTCTTC.

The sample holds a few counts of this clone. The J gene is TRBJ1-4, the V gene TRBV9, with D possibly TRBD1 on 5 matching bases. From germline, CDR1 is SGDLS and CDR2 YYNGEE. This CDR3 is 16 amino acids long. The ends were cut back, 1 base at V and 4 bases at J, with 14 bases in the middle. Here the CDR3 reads CASSVYGGGFNEKLFF. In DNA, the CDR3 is TGTGCCAGCAGCGTATATGGTGGGGGGTTTAATGAAAAACTGTTTTTT. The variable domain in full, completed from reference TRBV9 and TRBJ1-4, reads DSGVTQTPKHLITATGQRVTLRCSPRSGDLSVYWYQQSLDQGLQFLIQYYNGEERAKGNILERFSAQQFPDLHSELNLSSLELGDSALYFCASSVYGGGFNEKLFFGSGTQLSVL.

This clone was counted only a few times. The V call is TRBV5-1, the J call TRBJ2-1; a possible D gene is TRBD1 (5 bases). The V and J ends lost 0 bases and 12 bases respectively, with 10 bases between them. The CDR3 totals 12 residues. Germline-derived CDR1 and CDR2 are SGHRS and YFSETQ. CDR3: CASSLAGKGQFF. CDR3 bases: TGCGCCAGCAGCTTGGCAGGGAAAGGGCAGTTCTTC.

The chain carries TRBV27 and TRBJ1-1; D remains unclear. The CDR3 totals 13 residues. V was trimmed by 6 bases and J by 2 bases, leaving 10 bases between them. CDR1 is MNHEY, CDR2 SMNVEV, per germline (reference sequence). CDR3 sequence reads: CASRVNRNTEAFF. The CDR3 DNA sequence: TGTGCCAGCAGAGTAAATAGAAACACTGAAGCTTTCTTT.

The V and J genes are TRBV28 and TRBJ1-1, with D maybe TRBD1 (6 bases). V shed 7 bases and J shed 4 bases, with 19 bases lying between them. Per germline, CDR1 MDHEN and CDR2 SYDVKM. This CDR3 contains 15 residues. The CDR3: CASTLMRGAGTEAFF. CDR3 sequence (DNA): TGTGCCAGCACCCTAATGCGGGGGGCTGGCACTGAAGCTTTCTTT.

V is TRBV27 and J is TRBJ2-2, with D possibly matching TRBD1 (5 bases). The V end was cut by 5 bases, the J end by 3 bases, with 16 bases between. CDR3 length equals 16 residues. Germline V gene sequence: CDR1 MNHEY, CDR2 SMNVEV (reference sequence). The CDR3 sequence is CASSPAGWSDTGELFF. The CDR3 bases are TGTGCCAGCAGTCCCGCAGGGTGGTCCGACACCGGGGAGCTGTTTTTT.

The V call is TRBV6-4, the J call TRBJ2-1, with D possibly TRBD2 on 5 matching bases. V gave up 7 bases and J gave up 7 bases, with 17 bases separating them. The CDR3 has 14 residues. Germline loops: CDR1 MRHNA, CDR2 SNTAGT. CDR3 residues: CASKLDPPGNEQFF. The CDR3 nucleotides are TGTGCCAGCAAGCTGGACCCCCCGGGGAATGAGCAGTTCTTC.